This TCR beta chain was recorded in a study of blood T cell repertoires in COVID-19 (dated by TCRdb to the early 2020s). Concerning the study at large: The collaborator samples originated in the United States, Italy and Spain and spanned the acute and convalescent phases of COVID-19. HLA class I and class II types, where available, came from metadata supplied by the sample provider rather than from assay-based typing. A de-identified subject ID, COVID-19 status, age in years and sex were almost always included in the sample metadata. The repertoires were made available in a free public database intended to serve as a resource for research on the immune response to SARS-CoV-2. Deeply sampled blood TCRbeta repertoires from subjects exposed to, actively infected with, or recovered from COVID-19 were included in the dataset. The prospective study material was composed of cDNA or gDNA derived from T cells, B-cell-depleted T cells, or PBMCs. The samples were drawn from two sources: the first 160 participants of the ongoing ImmuneRACE study, and 1,254 subjects contributed by 6 global collaborators.

Findings and caveats that apply to the study as a whole: The quantity of clinical and demographic metadata differed by source and by participant and was supplied without curation.

The collaborating institutions used their own protocols to collect whole blood in K2EDTA tubes. For TCRbeta analysis, collaborator samples were shipped as frozen whole blood, as isolated PBMCs, or as DNA extracted from either sample type. TCRbeta CDR3 regions were amplified from genomic DNA by means of the immunoSEQ Assay, a bias-controlled multiplex PCR. In the authors' own workflow: The number of nucleated cells in each sample was estimated by amplification of reference gene primers within the assay. To quantify the absolute abundance of each unique TCRbeta CDR3 rearrangement, sequence reads were collapsed and filtered. Productive Simpson clonality was computed per sample as the square root of Simpson's diversity index over productive rearrangements. TCRdb took this table from immuneACCESS and kept in-frame rearrangements with V and J called. Such tables lack part of the clones; where checked against another copy, unresolved V genes explain under half of the gap, and the rest is unexplained. The V and J calls and the clone size are those of that table, but D and trimming were determined from the DNA. This sample has 150,000 or so clones in its table, and approximately 89% of those were observed once. The ten largest clones capture 10% of the sample.

V lost 1 base and J lost 5 bases, and the count of bases not matched to a germline gene is 2. Per the germline V gene, LGHNA is the CDR1 and YNFKEQ is the CDR2. The CDR3 runs 14 residues from the cysteine to the phenylalanine. Only the CDR3 portion is preserved as DNA: 42 bases, with reading frame beginning at the first base. Turning to this clone: The antigen it binds to is not known. No base quality information exists; no much larger clone differs at one position.

The chain couples TRBV4-2 to TRBJ2-4; 7 bases in between match TRBD2. Source material: peripheral blood. The TCR was taken from a man aged 50 to 59 with acute or convalescent COVID-19. The CDR3 in this case is CASSQGEGENIQYF. The sequenced DNA is TGTGCCAGCAGCCAAGGGGAGGGCGAAAACATTCAGTACTTC.